One and the same sample provided the 18 T cell receptor beta chains below, sequenced in a study of cytomegalovirus exposure and HLA in healthy donors. In the PCR, 60 Vbeta and 13 Jbeta primers were used. The method was immunoSEQ multiplex PCR; TCRdb's version includes in-frame clones alone and lacks a portion of them. This sample yields roughly 66,000 clones, of which 55% to 65% are seen a single time; roughly 3% belongs to the top ten. Sequenced material: PBMCs. These receptors were obtained from a woman aged 50 to 60 in good health and CMV-seronegative.

This rearrangement joins TRBV30 to TRBJ1-5; TRBD1 matches at 8 bases. This CDR3 spans 16 amino acids. Germline V gives CDR1 GTSNPN, CDR2 SVGIG (reference sequence). V lost 1 base to trimming and J lost 0 bases; unmatched junction nucleotides: 5. This CDR3 is CAWSAQGAASNQPQHF. The CDR3 coding sequence is TGTGCCTGGAGTGCGCAGGGGGCAGCTAGCAATCAGCCCCAGCATTTT.

This clone has at least ten counts. The chain couples TRBV2 to TRBJ1-1; a possible D gene is TRBD1 (6 bases). Germline V lookup: CDR1 SNHLY, CDR2 FYNNEI. CDR3 length: 11 amino acids. CDR3 nucleotides: TGTGCGACCAGGGGTTACACTGAAGCTTTCTTT. As protein: CATRGYTEAFF.

This clone was found a few times. The V gene is TRBV11-1, the J gene TRBJ2-5; TRBD2 is a possible D gene (6 bases). The CDR3 sequence is 13 residues long. From germline, CDR1 is SGHAT and CDR2 FQDESV (reference sequence). Trimming stripped 11 bases from V and 1 base from J, with 14 bases between. The CDR3 DNA reads as TGTGCCTCTGGGAGGCAGGTCCAAGAGACCCAGTACTTC. Amino acids: CASGRQVQETQYF.

This clone was found a few times. The chain joins TRBV6-6 to TRBJ1-1; the match to TRBD1 covers 9 bases. J was trimmed by 6 bases and V by 5 bases; bases with no gene match: 7. CDR1 and CDR2 (germline): MNHNY, SVGAGI (reference sequence). The CDR3 runs 14 residues. The CDR3 region is CASSQTGGESEAFF. The CDR3 bases are TGTGCCAGCAGTCAAACAGGGGGCGAGTCTGAAGCTTTCTTT.

This clone was found once. This chain uses TRBV5-1 with TRBJ1-2; D is possibly TRBD1 (6 bases). Looked up from germline, CDR1 is SGHRS and CDR2 is YFSETQ. Trimming pared 0 bases from V and 3 bases from J, leaving 9 bases between. The CDR3 covers 14 residues. The CDR3 spells CASSLGDIYYGYTF. The CDR3 nucleotides are TGCGCCAGCAGCTTGGGGGACATCTACTATGGCTACACCTTC.

This chain links TRBV19 with TRBJ1-5, with 12 bases lining up with TRBD1. The CDR3 extends over 17 amino acids. From germline, CDR1 is LNHDA and CDR2 SQIVND (reference sequence). V dropped 4 bases and J dropped 7; count of bases not matched to a gene: 11. CDR3: CASSTHPGTGGWQPQHF. CDR3 in DNA: TGTGCCAGTAGTACTCACCCTGGGACAGGGGGCTGGCAGCCCCAGCATTTT. Filled out from reference TRBV19 and TRBJ1-5, the complete variable domain reads DGGITQSPKYLFRKEGQNVTLSCEQNLNHDAMYWYRQDPGQGLRLIYYSQIVNDFQKGDIAEGYSVSREKKESFPLTVTSAQKNPTAFYLCASSTHPGTGGWQPQHFGDGTRLSIL.

This chain connects TRBV15 to TRBJ1-2; no firm D call. The CDR3 runs 12 residues. Trimming cost V 1 base and J 8 bases, with 8 bases left between them. CDR1 LNHNV and CDR2 YYDKDF come from the germline V gene (reference sequence). The CDR3 DNA sequence: TGTGCCACCAGCAGAGGACTATACGGCTACACCTTC. Translation: CATSRGLYGYTF.

The V and J genes are TRBV2 and TRBJ2-3; 12 bases line up with TRBD2. With V trimmed by 6 bases and J by 1 base, 11 bases remained unmatched. The CDR3 sequence is 18 residues long. Germline V gene sequence: CDR1 SNHLY, CDR2 FYNNEI. The CDR3 protein is CASRSGLAGSVGTDTQYF. The CDR3, as DNA: TGTGCCAGCAGGTCGGGACTAGCGGGCTCGGTGGGCACAGATACGCAGTATTTT.

This clone was recorded a few times. The chain recombines TRBV18 with TRBJ2-7; 10 bases agree with TRBD1. CDR3 length: 16 amino acids. With V trimmed by 0 bases and J by 6 bases, 8 bases remained unmatched. Germline V gene data show CDR1 as KGHSH and CDR2 as LQKENI. CDR3 bases: TGTGCCAGCTCACCACCGCGGGGACAGGGGATCGGCGAGCAGTACTTC. It yields the protein CASSPPRGQGIGEQYF.

CDR3 nucleotide sequence: TGTGCCAGCAGTACACCCGGGAGAAGGCTGTTCTTC. Translation gives CASSTPGRRLFF. This rearrangement joins TRBV6-5 to TRBJ2-1, with D maybe TRBD2 (6 bases). The ends were cut back, 5 bases at V and 15 bases at J, with 17 bases in the middle. The germline V gene has CDR1 MNHEY and CDR2 SVGAGI. The CDR3 loop spans 12 amino acids.

The chain joins TRBV9 to TRBJ2-5; tentatively, D is TRBD2 (5 bases). The CDR3 runs 16 residues. Germline V gene lookup returns CDR1 SGDLS and CDR2 YYNGEE. The ends were cut back, 0 bases at V and 4 bases at J, with 16 bases in the middle. CDR3 DNA sequence: TGTGCCAGCAGCGTAGGGGCGGCGCGAAGCGGAGAGACCCAGTACTTC. Amino acid sequence: CASSVGAARSGETQYF.

The J gene is TRBJ2-1, the V gene TRBV27, with TRBD2 matching 11 bases. V lost 1 base, J lost 2 bases, and 1 base stayed unmatched. There are 16 residues in the CDR3. Germline CDR1 reads MNHEY; CDR2 reads SMNVEV (reference sequence). CDR3 sequence reads: CASSLLAGGAYNEQFF. DNA for the CDR3: TGTGCCAGCAGTTTATTAGCGGGAGGGGCCTACAATGAGCAGTTCTTC.

This chain links TRBV19 with TRBJ1-2; 9 bases are a match to TRBD1. Germline lookup yields CDR1 LNHDA and CDR2 SQIVND (reference sequence). This CDR3 has 15 amino acids. The ends lost 4 bases at V and 7 bases at J; junction bases unmatched: 10. Here the CDR3 DNA reads TGTGCCAGTAGTAATCGACAGGGGGAGCGAGCTGGCTACACCTTC. Translated: CASSNRQGERAGYTF.

This clone was counted a few times. The rearrangement joins TRBV10-3 to TRBJ2-6, with 7 bases lining up with TRBD2. J gave up 0 bases and V 10 bases, and 12 bases lay outside the gene matches. CDR1 is ENHRY and CDR2 is SYGVKD in the germline V gene. This CDR3 comprises 17 residues. CDR3 in amino acids: CATGEGPSYSGANVLTF. The CDR3 DNA reads TGTGCCACCGGGGAGGGGCCGAGTTACTCTGGGGCCAACGTCCTGACTTTC.

This chain uses TRBV2 with TRBJ2-3; tentatively, D is TRBD2 (5 bases). Deletions cut 4 bases from V and 3 bases from J, with 11 bases between. The CDR3 is 14 amino acids. From germline, CDR1 is SNHLY and CDR2 FYNNEI. The CDR3 DNA follows: TGTGCCAGCAGTGTCGTGACTAAGACAGATACGCAGTATTTT. Amino acids: CASSVVTKTDTQYF.

The rearrangement joins TRBV5-4 to TRBJ1-1, with 7 bases aligning to TRBD1. With V trimmed by 6 bases and J by 0 bases, 11 bases remained unmatched. CDR1 and CDR2 from the germline V gene are SGHNT and YYREEE (reference sequence). CDR3 length: 16 residues. The CDR3 coding sequence is TGTGCCAGCACCCCCCCGGGGACAGCTATGAACACTGAAGCTTTCTTT. Its protein product is CASTPPGTAMNTEAFF.

The chain has TRBV20-1 and TRBJ1-1; TRBD1 is a possible D gene (6 bases). The CDR3 sequence is 11 residues long. Germline values: CDR1 DFQATT, CDR2 SNEGSKA (reference sequence). For the CDR3, the DNA is TGCAGCCCCGAAGGGGGCACTGAAGCTTTCTTT. The encoded protein is CSPEGGTEAFF.

This clone was counted between two and nine times. V gene TRBV2 combines with J gene TRBJ1-4; 9 nucleotides align to TRBD1. The CDR3 has 13 residues. The germline gives CDR1 SNHLY, CDR2 FYNNEI. With 6 bases clipped from V and 8 bases from J, the junction kept 4 bases outside the gene matches. CDR3 residues: CASRLDRGEKLFF. CDR3 sequence (DNA): TGTGCCAGCAGGCTGGACAGGGGAGAAAAACTGTTTTTT.